Listed below are T cell receptor beta chains from one sample, sequenced in a study of control samples from healthy donors and cancer patients. Method: immunoSEQ multiplex PCR; TCRdb's copy keeps in-frame clones and lacks some. The table has about 55,000 clones, approximately 88% seen once. The sample was blood. These receptors originate from a man aged 45-65 years in good health. Each CDR3 is given with its conserved first and last residue. A D gene is named only where the DNA matches it firmly. Only some rows state a clone size, as once, few, many or a class for expanded clones.

d_call j_call clone_size v_call cdr3_nt cdr3_aa
. TRBJ1-1 . TRBV7-2 TGTGCCAGCAGCCTTAGGGGGACTGAAGCTTTCTTT CASSLRGTEAFF
. TRBJ2-5 . TRBV2 TGTGCCAGCAACCCAGGGGAGGAAGAGACCCAGTACTTC CASNPGEEETQYF
TRBD2 TRBJ2-7 . TRBV6-5 TGTGCCAGCAGTTCTTTTGGGGGACTAGAAAGCCACGAGCAGTACTTC CASSSFGGLESHEQYF
. TRBJ2-6 . TRBV19 TGTGCCAGTAGTATGTGGGGATCTGGGGCCAACGTCCTGACTTTC CASSMWGSGANVLTF
TRBD2 TRBJ2-7 . TRBV19 TGTGCCACCGCGGGGGGGGCCTACGAGCAGTACTTC CATAGGAYEQYF
. TRBJ1-1 . TRBV10-3 TGTGCCATCTCAAGCTCTAGCACTAACACTGAAGCTTTCTTT CAISSSSTNTEAFF
. TRBJ2-3 . TRBV7-3 TGTGCCAGCAGCCTCTCGCGGGATACGCAGTATTTT CASSLSRDTQYF
TRBD2 TRBJ2-1 . TRBV19 TGTGCCAGTAGTAGTACTAGCGGGAACCTCCACAATGAGCAGTTCTTC CASSSTSGNLHNEQFF
TRBD1 TRBJ2-1 . TRBV29-1 TGCAGCGTTGATTCGGGGCAGGGGGTAGGCAATGAGCAGTTCTTC CSVDSGQGVGNEQFF
. TRBJ2-7 . TRBV7-2 TGTGCCAGCAGCTTTTATCTAGGGACCTACGAGCAGTACTTC CASSFYLGTYEQYF
. TRBJ2-3 . TRBV20-1 TGCAGTGCAGGTTTTGCAGATACGCAGTATTTT CSAGFADTQYF
. TRBJ2-1 . TRBV28 TGTGCCAGCAGATCCGACGGTTCCTACAATGAGCAGTTCTTC CASRSDGSYNEQFF
TRBD2 TRBJ2-7 . TRBV15 TGTGCCACCAGCAGACAAGAGACGGGACTAGTCTTGGGCGAGCAGTACTTC CATSRQETGLVLGEQYF
. TRBJ1-2 . TRBV9 TGTGCCAGCAGCGTAGGGGACGCCTATGGCTACACCTTC CASSVGDAYGYTF
. TRBJ1-1 . TRBV19 TGTGCCAGTCGAACTTGGGACGGGGAGAACACTGAAGCTTTCTTT CASRTWDGENTEAFF
. TRBJ1-1 . TRBV19 TGTGCCAGTAGTAACACGGGAGGGGCAACAAGGACTGAAGCTTTCTTT CASSNTGGATRTEAFF
. TRBJ1-3 . TRBV19 TGTGCCAGTAGTATCAGTGAGTCTGGAAACACCATATATTTT CASSISESGNTIYF
TRBD1 TRBJ1-2 . TRBV6-6 TGTGCCAGCAGTCAGGGGGGGGCCGGTTATGGCTACACCTTC CASSQGGAGYGYTF
. TRBJ2-1 . TRBV27 TGTGCCAGCACGGACGGTCAGAACAATGAGCAGTTCTTC CASTDGQNNEQFF
. TRBJ2-5 . TRBV7-2 TGTGCCAGCAGCTTAGGCGGTCCGGCGCAAGAGACCCAGTACTTC CASSLGGPAQETQYF
. TRBJ2-3 few TRBV24-1 TGTGCCACCAGGGGGAGGGGGCGCACAGATACGCAGTATTTT CATRGRGRTDTQYF
TRBD2 TRBJ2-3 . TRBV6-5 TGTGCCAGCAGTTATCTCTCCGGGACTAGCGGTTATACGCAGTATTTT CASSYLSGTSGYTQYF
TRBD1 TRBJ2-2 . TRBV18 TGTGCCAGCTCACCGGAACAGGGGGCGACCGGGGAGCTGTTTTTT CASSPEQGATGELFF
. TRBJ2-7 . TRBV5-8 TGTGCCAGCAGCTTGGCCATTGGACGGTACTTC CASSLAIGRYF
TRBD1 TRBJ2-2 . TRBV28 TGTGCCAGCAGTTTATACCAGGGGGCCGGGGAGCTGTTTTTT CASSLYQGAGELFF
. TRBJ2-3 . TRBV5-1 TGCGCCAGCCACAGGGATGTACCGGATACGCAGTATTTT CASHRDVPDTQYF
. TRBJ1-3 . TRBV28 TGTGCCAGCATCAAGGCAGGGACCTCAGACACCATATATTTT CASIKAGTSDTIYF
. TRBJ2-1 . TRBV6-1 TGTGCCAGCAGTGAATTGGGGCCGACAGGCGGGTTCTTC CASSELGPTGGFF
TRBD2 TRBJ2-1 . TRBV7-9 TGTGCCAGCAGCTCCACCAGCGGGAGCTCCTACAATGAGCAGTTCTTC CASSSTSGSSYNEQFF
. TRBJ2-7 . TRBV11-3 TGTGCCAGCAGCACCTGGACCGCCAGCTCCTACGAGCAGTACTTC CASSTWTASSYEQYF
. TRBJ1-3 . TRBV5-7 TGTGCCAGCAGCGGAAGGACAGACGTCTCTGGAAACACCATATATTTT CASSGRTDVSGNTIYF
. TRBJ1-3 . TRBV19 TGTGCCAGTAAGCCAGCCGGGTACTCGGAAAACACCATATATTTT CASKPAGYSENTIYF
TRBD1 TRBJ2-3 . TRBV5-6 TGTGCCAGCAGCTTGGCATGGGACAGAACTAGCACAGATACGCAGTATTTT CASSLAWDRTSTDTQYF
. TRBJ1-2 . TRBV30 TGTGCCTGGAGCTCACCCGTTACTTATTTGGTCTATGGCTACACCTTC CAWSSPVTYLVYGYTF
. TRBJ1-2 once TRBV18 TGTGCCAGCTCACCACCAGCGGGTGGTGGCTACACCTTC CASSPPAGGGYTF
TRBD2 TRBJ2-4 . TRBV7-9 TGTGCCAGCAGCGCACTAGCGGGAGGACTCCCCGAAAACATTCAGTACTTC CASSALAGGLPENIQYF
TRBD2 TRBJ2-1 . TRBV12-3/TRBV12-4 TGTGGATCTAGCGGCCCCTACAATGAGCAGTTCTTC CGSSGPYNEQFF
. TRBJ1-1 . TRBV19 TGTGCCAGTAGTTGGAACATGAACACTGAAGCTTTCTTT CASSWNMNTEAFF
. TRBJ1-3 once TRBV9 TGTGCCAGCAGCAGCGGAAACACCATATATTTT CASSSGNTIYF
. TRBJ2-1 . TRBV7-2 TGTGCCGGCCATAGCTCGTTCTACAATGAGCAGTTCTTC CAGHSSFYNEQFF
TRBD1 TRBJ1-1 . TRBV27 TGTGCCAGCAGTCAGGGGACAGGGATATCGGGCACTGAAGCTTTCTTT CASSQGTGISGTEAFF
. TRBJ2-1 . TRBV24-1 TGTGCCACCAGTGTGGTCAATGAGCAGTTCTTC CATSVVNEQFF
TRBD1 TRBJ2-4 . TRBV10-2 TGCGCCAGCAGCCCCGGGACAGGGACAGCCAAAAACATTCAGTACTTC CASSPGTGTAKNIQYF
TRBD1 TRBJ2-5 . TRBV19 TGTGCCAGTAGTATCCTACAGGGGGCGGGTGAGACCCAGTACTTC CASSILQGAGETQYF
. TRBJ2-1 . TRBV30 TGTGCCACTCGAAAAGGGGTACAATCCTACAATGAGCAGTTCTTC CATRKGVQSYNEQFF
. TRBJ2-7 . TRBV27 TGTGCCAGCAGTACCCGCTGGCAAGCGGAAAGCTCCTACGAGCAGTACTTC CASSTRWQAESSYEQYF
TRBD2 TRBJ2-3 . TRBV15 TGTGCCACCAGCAGAGAATCCCCGGGACTAGCGGGAAATTGGGATACGCAGTATTTT CATSRESPGLAGNWDTQYF
TRBD1 TRBJ1-6 . TRBV12-3/TRBV12-4 TGTGCCAGCAGACAGGGGAATAATTCACCCCTCCACTTT CASRQGNNSPLHF
TRBD1 TRBJ1-1 . TRBV5-1 TGCGCCAGCAGTATAGCGGGACAGCTGAACACTGAAGCTTTCTTT CASSIAGQLNTEAFF
. TRBJ2-5 . TRBV7-2 TGTGCCAGCAGCTTAGTAGGGGTGGGGGAGACCCAGTACTTC CASSLVGVGETQYF
. TRBJ2-4 . TRBV5-1 TGCGCCAGCAGCGGGGGACTGAAGGGAGCCAAAAACATTCAGTACTTC CASSGGLKGAKNIQYF
. TRBJ1-4 . TRBV24-1 TGTGCCACCAGTGATACGAATACAGCCCCGGAAAAACTGTTTTTT CATSDTNTAPEKLFF
. TRBJ2-3 few TRBV5-5 TGTGCCAGCAGCTCCGGACTCTCTAGCACAGATACGCAGTATTTT CASSSGLSSTDTQYF